The 32 T cell receptor beta chains below were found in one sample sequenced in a study of OX40 agonist ivuxolimab in advanced cancers. Assay used: immunoSEQ multiplex PCR; TCRdb lists only in-frame clones, some missing. The data contain tens of thousands of clones, 87% of them singletons. This specimen consisted of CD4+ or CD8+ T cells sorted from blood, obtained in a trial of the OX40 agonist ivuxolimab. The receptors shown here come from an adult with an advanced solid tumor such as melanoma, head and neck, liver or kidney cancer.

Remarks on this clone: Other nucleotide sequences in the sample specify the same CDR3. The chain recombines TRBV30 with TRBJ1-3; no clear D gene. V was clipped by 0 bases and J by 4 bases, with 4 bases between them. The CDR3 has 12 amino acids. Germline lookup yields CDR1 GTSNPN and CDR2 SVGIG (reference sequence). For the CDR3, the DNA is TGTGCCTGGAGTGTTGGCGGAAACACCATATATTTT. Translated: CAWSVGGNTIYF.

The CDR3 region has the DNA TGTGCCAGCAGCGCGGATCTGCCGGGAATTTCGACTGAAGCTTTCTTT. It specifies CASSADLPGISTEAFF. The gene calls are TRBV9 and TRBJ1-1; D remains unclear. Germline CDR1 and CDR2: SGDLS and YYNGEE. The CDR3 sequence is 16 residues long. V lost 3 bases and J 5 bases, leaving 20 bases between the germline ends.

The chain has TRBV11-3 and TRBJ2-1, with TRBD1 matching 8 bases. Per germline, CDR1 SGHNT and CDR2 YENEEA. This CDR3 is 15 amino acids long. Losses at the gene ends were 10 bases for V and 7 bases for J; bases not matched to a gene: 15. The CDR3: CATQAARGQENEQFF. The CDR3 bases are TGTGCCACCCAAGCTGCCCGGGGACAGGAAAATGAGCAGTTCTTC.

CDR3 region: CASTSGPGDYGYTF. As DNA, the CDR3 is TGTGCCAGCACCTCAGGGCCCGGGGACTATGGCTACACCTTC. The V and J genes are TRBV11-2 and TRBJ1-2, with a tentative D call TRBD1 (5 bases). CDR1 SGHAT and CDR2 FQNNGV come from the germline V gene. With 7 bases removed from V and 3 bases from J, the gap between germline ends came to 15 bases. The CDR3 is 14 amino acids.

The chain joins TRBV30 to TRBJ1-2; D gene uncertain. The germline V gene has CDR1 GTSNPN and CDR2 SVGIG (reference sequence). The CDR3 totals 13 residues. V lost 0 bases and J lost 6, with 11 bases in between. This CDR3 is CAWSVSDGNGYTF. For the CDR3, the DNA is TGTGCCTGGAGTGTAAGCGATGGGAATGGCTACACCTTC.

A single count supports this clone. The rearrangement joins TRBV4-1 to TRBJ1-5; 8 bases match TRBD1. Per the germline V gene, CDR1 is MGHRA and CDR2 is YSYEKL. Unmatched junction bases numbered 2, after V lost 1 base and J lost 3 bases. The CDR3 spans 15 residues. Here the CDR3 reads CASSQGDRNNQPQHF. The DNA of the CDR3 is TGCGCCAGCAGCCAAGGGGACAGGAACAATCAGCCCCAGCATTTT.

The chain has TRBV6-5 and TRBJ2-7; TRBD1 might be the D (6 bases). The germline V and J ends were trimmed by 2 bases and 6 bases, with 11 bases remaining between them. This CDR3 is 13 amino acids long. Looked up from germline, CDR1 is MNHEY and CDR2 is SVGAGI. The CDR3 DNA follows: TGTGCCAGCAGTTACGGTCGAGGGGGCGAGCAGTACTTC. Translated, it gives CASSYGRGGEQYF.

The chain carries TRBV11-2 and TRBJ2-7, with 9 bases that match TRBD1. The CDR3 totals 17 residues. Germline CDR1 reads SGHAT; CDR2 reads FQNNGV. V was clipped by 2 bases and J by 3 bases; unmatched bases: 11. CDR3 coding DNA: TGTGCCAGCAGCTTAAGCTTAAGTATGGGACAGGGCTACGAGCAGTACTTC. Protein product: CASSLSLSMGQGYEQYF. Based on the CDR3 plus reference TRBV11-2 and TRBJ2-7, the full variable domain is EAGVAQSPRYKIIEKRQSVAFWCNPISGHATLYWYQQILGQGPKLLIQFQNNGVVDDSQLPKDRFSAERLKGVDSTLKIQPAKLEDSAVYLCASSLSLSMGQGYEQYFGPGTRLTVT.

This rearrangement joins TRBV5-6 to TRBJ2-7; 12 bases match TRBD1. The CDR3 runs 15 residues. Germline CDR1 is SGHDT and CDR2 is YYEEEE. The V gene end was trimmed by 4 bases and the J gene end by 2 bases; junction bases not matched to a gene: 4. CDR3 sequence (DNA): TGTGCCAGCAGCCAAGGGACAGGGGGCCCCTACGAGCAGTACTTC. Translated: CASSQGTGGPYEQYF.

This sequence joins TRBV29-1 and TRBJ2-7; 7 nucleotides agree with TRBD2. The germline V gene encodes CDR1 SQVTM and CDR2 ANQGSEA. The CDR3 consists of 11 residues. V was clipped by 7 bases and J by 7 bases; unmatched bases: 7. Written as DNA, the CDR3 is TGCAGCGCCCAAAGGGAGGGAGAGCAGTACTTC. This codes for CSAQREGEQYF.

This clone was picked up a small number of times. This chain joins TRBV18 and TRBJ2-2, with 7 bases lining up with TRBD1. There are 15 residues in the CDR3. Germline CDR1 reads KGHSH; CDR2 reads LQKENI. V dropped 5 bases and J dropped 5; count of bases not matched to a gene: 8. The CDR3 here is CASSSDRVLTGELFF. The CDR3 coding sequence is TGTGCCAGCTCATCCGACAGGGTGTTAACCGGGGAGCTGTTTTTT.

The chain joins TRBV10-1 to TRBJ1-1; D is undetermined. Germline V CDR1 and CDR2: WNHNN, SYGVQD (reference sequence). Trimming stripped 2 bases from V and 5 bases from J, with 9 bases between. The CDR3 runs 13 residues. For the CDR3, the DNA is TGCGCCAGCAGTGAGAGGGAAGGGACTGAAGCTTTCTTT. Amino acid sequence: CASSEREGTEAFF.

The chain uses TRBV29-1 and TRBJ1-2; D gene uncertain. With 3 bases removed from V and 5 bases from J, the gap between germline ends came to 10 bases. CDR1 and CDR2 (germline): SQVTM, ANQGSEA. The CDR3 length is 12 residues. The DNA of the CDR3 is TGCAGCGTTGAGGAGGGTGGGTATGGCTACACCTTC. The encoded protein is CSVEEGGYGYTF.

The gene calls are TRBV5-4 and TRBJ2-5; maybe TRBD2 (6 bases). The germline V gene has CDR1 SGHNT and CDR2 YYREEE (reference sequence). V shed 1 base and J shed 6 bases, with 22 bases lying between them. This CDR3 contains 17 residues. CDR3 coding DNA: TGTGCCAGCAGCTTGTTGGGGACCGGGAGCTATCAAAAGACCCAGTACTTC. It translates to CASSLLGTGSYQKTQYF.

This chain uses TRBV14 with TRBJ2-5; 8 bases agree with TRBD2. The CDR3 is made up of 15 amino acids. CDR1 is SGHDN and CDR2 is FVKESK in the germline V gene. J was trimmed by 5 bases and V by 1 base; bases with no gene match: 6. Here the CDR3 DNA reads TGTGCCAGCAGCCAAGCGCGGGGGGCAAGGGAGACCCAGTACTTC. Translation: CASSQARGARETQYF.

The chain links TRBV7-6 to TRBJ2-5; perhaps TRBD1 as D (8 bases). Germline V gives CDR1 SGHVS, CDR2 FNYEAQ. V lost 4 bases to trimming and J lost 9 bases, with 21 bases between them. The CDR3 consists of 15 residues. DNA for the CDR3: TGTGCCAGCAGCTCTAGCGGACAGGGTTTTAAGGCCCAGTACTTC. Translating gives CASSSSGQGFKAQYF.

The chain is built from TRBV6-5 and TRBJ2-7, with 9 bases lining up with TRBD1. V lost 2 bases, J lost 5 bases, and 7 bases stayed unmatched. Germline V CDR1 and CDR2: MNHEY, SVGAGI. The CDR3 is made up of 15 amino acids. This chain's CDR3 is CASSYQTGGIHEQYF. The DNA of the CDR3 is TGTGCCAGCAGTTACCAGACAGGGGGTATCCACGAGCAGTACTTC.

A few counts support this clone. The V call is TRBV12-1, the J call TRBJ1-5; TRBD1, the table's D call, lacks a check against the DNA. TRBV12-1 is reported as a pseudogene. The CDR3 spans 19 residues. The CDR3 here is CASSFPGQGAHNSNQPQHF. DNA for the CDR3: TGTGCCAGCAGCTTTCCGGGACAGGGGGCGCACAATAGCAATCAGCCCCAGCATTTT.

The chain uses TRBV27 and TRBJ1-1, with no clear D. V was cut by 6 bases and J by 7 bases, with 18 bases left in between. CDR3 length equals 14 residues. Germline lookup yields CDR1 MNHEY and CDR2 SMNVEV (reference sequence). CDR3 in DNA: TGTGCCAGCAGCTCCGGCCCAAGGGTCTTTGAAGCTTTCTTT. It yields the protein CASSSGPRVFEAFF.

The chain links TRBV5-1 to TRBJ1-4; the D gene is possibly TRBD1 (6 bases). V was trimmed by 4 bases and J by 8 bases, leaving 15 bases between them. The CDR3 has 14 amino acids. Germline CDR1 reads SGHRS; CDR2 reads YFSETQ. In DNA form, the CDR3 reads TGCGCCAGCAGCACCCAGACAGGAAGGGAAAAACTGTTTTTT. Protein: CASSTQTGREKLFF.

The chain has TRBV19 and TRBJ1-5; D unclear. The CDR3 runs 16 residues. V gave up 6 bases and J gave up 0 bases, with 15 bases separating them. From germline, CDR1 is LNHDA and CDR2 SQIVND (reference sequence). The CDR3 loop is CASSLPLGYSNQPQHF. The DNA of the CDR3 is TGTGCCAGTAGCCTACCCTTGGGCTATAGCAATCAGCCCCAGCATTTT.

V and J are TRBV9 and TRBJ1-1, with TRBD1 matching over 9 bases. With 4 bases clipped from V and 5 bases from J, the junction kept 6 bases outside the gene matches. The V gene's germline CDR1 is SGDLS and CDR2 YYNGEE. CDR3 length: 14 residues. In DNA form, the CDR3 reads TGTGCCAGCAGCTTGGGACAGGGTCGAACTGAAGCTTTCTTT. Its protein is CASSLGQGRTEAFF.

The V gene is TRBV6-1, the J gene TRBJ2-2; TRBD1 or TRBD2 may be the D gene (5 bases each). The germline CDR1 and CDR2 sequences are MNHNS and SASEGT. V was clipped by 4 bases and J by 4 bases, with 19 bases between them. This CDR3 comprises 17 residues. CDR3 residues: CASSVFSGAGTTGELFF. In DNA, the CDR3 is TGTGCCAGCAGTGTTTTCTCTGGGGCAGGGACCACCGGGGAGCTGTTTTTT.

This clone came up once. The chain uses TRBV18 and TRBJ1-2, with unresolved D. Between the trimmed V and J ends, which lost 6 bases and 3 bases, there was a span of 8 bases. The CDR3 covers 12 residues. CDR1 KGHSH and CDR2 LQKENI come from the germline V gene. The CDR3 reads CASSSGDYGYTF. DNA of the CDR3: TGTGCCAGCTCCTCCGGGGACTATGGCTACACCTTC.

A single count supports this clone. This chain connects TRBV7-6 to TRBJ1-4; no clear D gene. V lost 1 base, J lost 5 bases, and 11 bases lay in between. This CDR3 region has 15 residues. Germline-derived CDR1 and CDR2 are SGHVS and FNYEAQ. The CDR3 DNA is TGTGCCAGCAGCTTAGATCAGGCGAGGAATGAAAAACTGTTTTTT. Protein sequence: CASSLDQARNEKLFF. Full variable domain (outside the CDR3, taken from reference TRBV7-6 and TRBJ1-4): GAGVSQSPRYKVTKRGQDVALRCDPISGHVSLYWYRQALGQGPEFLTYFNYEAQQDKSGLPNDRFSAERPEGSISTLTIQRTEQRDSAMYRCASSLDQARNEKLFFGSGTQLSVL.

This clone was observed a single time. This chain uses TRBV5-6 with TRBJ2-3, with D possibly TRBD2 on 5 matching bases. V dropped 0 bases and J dropped 10 bases, with 9 bases sitting between them. The CDR3 sequence is 12 residues long. From germline, CDR1 is SGHDT and CDR2 YYEEEE. The CDR3 DNA reads as TGTGCCAGCAGCTTGGTCCTAGCCTCGCAGTATTTT. Its protein is CASSLVLASQYF.

The chain joins TRBV6-5 to TRBJ2-3, with a weak D call TRBD1 (6 bases). Deletions cut 8 bases from V and 3 bases from J, with 12 bases between. CDR1 is MNHEY and CDR2 is SVGAGI in the germline V gene. The CDR3 has 13 residues. This CDR3 is CASREQGTDTQYF. The CDR3 coding sequence is TGTGCCAGCCGGGAACAGGGAACAGATACGCAGTATTTT.

Notes on this clone: The sample carries other DNA sequences with the same CDR3. V and J are TRBV19 and TRBJ1-3; D unclear. The CDR3 length is 14 residues. CDR1 is LNHDA and CDR2 is SQIVND in the germline V gene (reference sequence). The V gene lost 4 bases and the J gene lost 0 bases, with 7 bases spanning the gap. CDR3 amino acids: CASSTQSSGNTIYF. The DNA for the CDR3 is TGTGCCAGTAGTACCCAGAGCTCTGGAAACACCATATATTTT. Variable domain in full (rest from reference TRBV19 and TRBJ1-3): DGGITQSPKYLFRKEGQNVTLSCEQNLNHDAMYWYRQDPGQGLRLIYYSQIVNDFQKGDIAEGYSVSREKKESFPLTVTSAQKNPTAFYLCASSTQSSGNTIYFGEGSWLTVV.

The chain uses TRBV29-1 and TRBJ1-2; no reliable D call. This CDR3 is 12 amino acids long. Germline V gene lookup returns CDR1 SQVTM and CDR2 ANQGSEA. The germline V and J ends were trimmed by 4 bases and 3 bases, with 9 bases remaining between them. CDR3 nucleotides: TGCAGCGTTGCAGCCGGGGACTATGGCTACACCTTC. It encodes CSVAAGDYGYTF.

The gene calls are TRBV10-3 and TRBJ2-7; D tentatively fits TRBD1 or TRBD2 (5 bases each). Germline CDR1 reads ENHRY; CDR2 reads SYGVKD. The CDR3 is 12 residues long. V was trimmed by 3 bases and J by 5 bases, leaving 8 bases between them. CDR3 DNA: TGTGCCATCAGTGACAGGGACCACGAGCAGTACTTC. Amino acid sequence: CAISDRDHEQYF.

The V call is TRBV28, the J call TRBJ1-1; perhaps TRBD1 as D (5 bases). V was clipped by 4 bases and J by 0 bases, with 18 bases between them. Looked up from germline, CDR1 is MDHEN and CDR2 is SYDVKM. This CDR3 contains 17 residues. The CDR3 nucleotides read TGTGCCAGCAGTTGGACAATAGGGTTATCCATGAACACTGAAGCTTTCTTT. This sequence encodes CASSWTIGLSMNTEAFF.

The gene calls are TRBV6-1 and TRBJ1-6; a weak D match, TRBD1 (5 bases). Trimming shortened V by 3 bases and J by 9 bases, and 9 bases separated the two germline ends. The V gene's germline CDR1 is MNHNS and CDR2 SASEGT. The CDR3 is made up of 13 amino acids. For the CDR3, the DNA is TGTGCCAGCAGTGAGGGACGGGTTTCACCCCTCCACTTT. Protein product: CASSEGRVSPLHF.